This T cell receptor beta chain came from a study of T cells after yellow fever vaccination. Overall study findings and caveats: Reappearance after the booster was seen for most primary-vaccination clones, at 95% to 96% CD4 and more than 80% CD8. There was a small share of clonotypes that showed up in both the CD4 and CD8 compartments. FACS-sorted repertoires could harbor abundant contaminating bulk-population clonotypes.

Making TCR cDNA involved 5'RACE template switching, which added UMIs and a universal primer site. TCRdb itself ran the 5' RACE reads through MiXCR, one entry per CDR3 protein. Of 400,000 or so distinct CDR3 sequences in the sample, about 6.2% were seen once. About this clonotype itself: The antigen is undetermined.

This CDR3 has 14 amino acids. Germline V gives CDR1 SGHTA, CDR2 FQGNSA. Trimming shortened V by 3 bases and J by 7 bases, and 13 bases separated the two germline ends. The input for sequencing was PBMCs, taken 5 days after the yellow fever booster vaccination. This receptor was identified in a man aged 25-40 years who received the YFV17D yellow fever vaccine. The J gene is TRBJ2-1, the V gene TRBV7-2; D perhaps matches TRBD2 (5 bases). The CDR3, as DNA: TGTGCCAGCAGCTTGAGTTCGGGGTGGAATGAGCAGTTCTTC. It yields the protein CASSLSSGWNEQFF.